The entry that follows covers one T cell receptor beta chain sequence. This sample is drawn from a study of monozygotic twins with inflammatory bowel disease. From the 5' RACE reads, TCRdb lists one entry per CDR3 protein and no DNA. The repertoire shows approximately 120,000 distinct CDR3 sequences; the top ten hold 9.5% to 15%. Unsorted whole blood yielded the total RNA, with T cells left unselected. Germline loops: CDR1 MNHEY, CDR2 SVGAGI. The CDR3 length is 13 residues. The sequencing input was blood. The chain is built from TRBV6-5 and TRBJ1-1; TCRdb lists TRBD1, though no DNA is available to test this call. This receptor was obtained from a human donor with ulcerative colitis or Crohn's disease, or a healthy co-twin of an affected twin (not recorded which). CDR3 amino acids: CASSPLVSDEAFF.